Below, one T cell receptor beta chain is given with its context. Its antigen remains unidentified. An assay was performed, and its level was deep. How the authors handled the data: Filtering of immunoSEQ junctional sequences could not match full-length read filtering. Sequenced by immunoSEQ multiplex PCR; TCRdb stores in-frame clones only, minus some. The V and J calls and the clone size are those of that table, but D and trimming were determined from the DNA. This sample has under 600,000 clones, with roughly four fifths found just once. The record originates from a study of shared clonotypes between healthy human individuals. Study results and limitations: Investigators collected only blood, and repertoires in tissues likely differ. Deeper or shallower sequencing was expected to change how clonotypes are shared among donors.

The CDR3 sequence is 14 residues long. V dropped 1 base and J dropped 4 bases, with 10 bases sitting between them. Germline-derived CDR1 and CDR2 are MGHRA and YSYEKL. J is TRBJ2-5 and V is TRBV4-1; D gene unclear. The clonotype was recovered from a woman between 40 and 50 years old in good health. Some clones in this sample may be carry-over from other donors' samples. The sequenced sample consisted of PBMCs. The CDR3 DNA follows: TGCGCCAGCAGCCAAGGAACTCGAACAGAGACCCAGTACTTC. Translating gives CASSQGTRTETQYF.